The clone carrying this T cell receptor (beta chain) was counted a few times. Compared with germline, one end of the junction differs, possibly owing to a read error. The sample comes from a study of blood T cells in healthy people across ages. The CDR3 sequence is 15 residues long. Germline V gene data show CDR1 as LGHDT and CDR2 as YNNKEL (reference sequence). Together with a sample-barcoded 5' primer, a J-beta primer mix was included in a second PCR lasting about 7 to 12 cycles. TCRdb recomputed calls from the 5' RACE reads with MiXCR, one row per CDR3 protein. The table lists more than 1,000,000 distinct CDR3 sequences, roughly 24% of them singletons, with about 0.69% in the top ten. This sample was also put to use in a study of T cells of mothers and their children. As reported in that work: cDNA was synthesized from all extracted RNA at around 1.6 ug per reaction.

The source of this sequence is a girl aged 2-10 years in good health. Input material: blood. The J gene is TRBJ1-4, the V gene TRBV3-1; D possibly corresponds to TRBD1 (5 bases). CDR3 loop: CASNQRQPANEKLFF. CDR3 DNA sequence: TGTGCCAGCAACCAAAGACAGCCAGCTAATGAAAAACTGTTTTTT.